The 15 T cell receptor beta chains below all came from one sample that was sequenced in a study of shared clonotypes between healthy human individuals. The table came from immunoSEQ multiplex PCR; TCRdb's copy has only in-frame clones and leaves some out. The sample holds 600,000 to 800,000 clones, 55% to 75% seen once. Sequenced material: memory CD4+ T cells sorted from blood. The subset was: CD45RA-negative fraction. The receptors were sampled from a woman in her thirties in good health.

The chain joins TRBV7-9 to TRBJ1-4, with a weak D call TRBD1 (6 bases). The germline V and J ends were trimmed by 5 bases and 4 bases, with 14 bases remaining between them. The CDR3 runs 15 residues. Germline loops: CDR1 SEHNR, CDR2 FQNEAQ (reference sequence). The CDR3 nucleotides read TGTGCCAGCAGCGACCAGGGGTTGGGTAATGAAAAACTGTTTTTT. Its protein product is CASSDQGLGNEKLFF.

This rearrangement joins TRBV5-4 to TRBJ2-6; D is unresolved. The CDR3 runs 15 residues. Germline V gene sequence: CDR1 SGHNT, CDR2 YYREEE (reference sequence). The V and J ends lost 3 bases and 0 bases respectively, with 7 bases between them. The CDR3 here is CASSYFVSGANVLTF. DNA for the CDR3: TGTGCCAGCAGCTACTTCGTCTCTGGGGCCAACGTCCTGACTTTC.

On this clone: Sequence at one end of the junction differs from germline and may be a read error. The chain has TRBV7-9 and TRBJ2-7; TRBD1 might be the D (6 bases). There are 15 residues in the CDR3. Looked up from germline, CDR1 is SEHNR and CDR2 is FQNEAQ (reference sequence). CDR3 protein: CASSYLGQNYEQYPF. CDR3 nucleotide sequence: TGTGCCAGCAGCTACCTGGGACAAAACTACGAGCAGTACCCTTTC.

The chain uses TRBV7-6 and TRBJ2-7, with D perhaps TRBD2 (7 bases). Deletions cut 4 bases from V and 3 bases from J, with 13 bases between. The CDR3 is 14 residues long. Germline CDR1 is SGHVS and CDR2 is FNYEAQ. The CDR3 here is CASSSGGGIYEQYF. CDR3 in DNA: TGTGCCAGCAGCTCGGGGGGCGGGATCTACGAGCAGTACTTC.

The V call is TRBV6-6, the J call TRBJ1-5; TRBD1 matches 9 bases. This CDR3 contains 15 residues. The V segment lost 6 bases and the J segment 4 bases; nucleotides outside the gene matches: 7. Germline CDR1 is MNHNY and CDR2 is SVGAGI (reference sequence). The CDR3 protein is CASRPGTGNNQPQHF. The CDR3 nucleotides are TGTGCCAGCAGACCCGGGACAGGGAATAATCAGCCCCAGCATTTT.

The rearrangement links TRBV7-2 to TRBJ2-5, with TRBD2 matching over 9 bases. V was clipped by 6 bases and J by 4 bases; unmatched bases: 6. The CDR3 spans 14 residues. Germline lookup yields CDR1 SGHTA and CDR2 FQGNSA. The CDR3 sequence: CASSLAGKGETQYF. CDR3 coding DNA: TGTGCCAGCAGTCTAGCGGGAAAGGGAGAGACCCAGTACTTC.

This chain joins TRBV6-5 and TRBJ2-5, with 11 bases identical to TRBD1. Germline V gene sequence: CDR1 MNHEY, CDR2 SVGAGI. The CDR3 has 16 residues. V lost 4 bases to trimming and J lost 4 bases; unmatched junction nucleotides: 8. CDR3 loop: CASSLNGQGARETQYF. In nucleotides, the CDR3 is TGTGCCAGCAGTTTAAACGGACAGGGGGCCCGAGAGACCCAGTACTTC.

This clone has ten or more counts. This chain's CDR3 is CASSFSGEGEAFF. DNA for the CDR3: TGTGCCAGCAGCTTTTCCGGAGAGGGTGAAGCTTTCTTT. This sequence joins TRBV5-5 and TRBJ1-1, with unresolved D. This CDR3 contains 13 residues. Germline CDR1 is SGHKS and CDR2 is YYEKEE (reference sequence). The V and J ends lost 2 bases and 7 bases respectively, with 12 bases between them. Based on the CDR3 plus reference TRBV5-5 and TRBJ1-1, the full variable domain is DAGVTQSPTHLIKTRGQQVTLRCSPISGHKSVSWYQQVLGQGPQFIFQYYEKEERGRGNFPDRFSARQFPNYSSELNVNALLLGDSALYLCASSFSGEGEAFFGQGTRLTVV.

The chain is built from TRBV19 and TRBJ1-1, with 8 bases identical to TRBD1. CDR1 is LNHDA and CDR2 is SQIVND in the germline V gene (reference sequence). CDR3 length: 16 residues. Germline trimming cut 5 bases from V and 5 bases from J; bases unmatched to any gene: 13. The CDR3 here is CASSPLRQGTSTEAFF. In DNA, the CDR3 is TGTGCCAGTAGTCCCCTCCGACAGGGGACGTCGACTGAAGCTTTCTTT.

This clone was detected a few times. The CDR3 spells CASSGEWSHSTNVLTF. The DNA for the CDR3 is TGTGCCAGTAGTGGGGAATGGTCCCACTCCACCAACGTCCTGACTTTC. The V gene is TRBV19, the J gene TRBJ2-6; D not certain. V was trimmed by 5 bases and J by 8 bases, leaving 19 bases between them. CDR3 length: 16 amino acids. Germline V gene sequence: CDR1 LNHDA, CDR2 SQIVND (reference sequence). The variable domain in full, completed from reference TRBV19 and TRBJ2-6, reads DGGITQSPKYLFRKEGQNVTLSCEQNLNHDAMYWYRQDPGQGLRLIYYSQIVNDFQKGDIAEGYSVSREKKESFPLTVTSAQKNPTAFYLCASSGEWSHSTNVLTFGAGSRLTVL.

V is TRBV5-1 and J is TRBJ1-1; D not resolved. The CDR3 loop spans 12 amino acids. From germline, CDR1 is SGHRS and CDR2 YFSETQ. V was pared by 5 bases and J by 7 bases, with 12 bases between. The DNA for the CDR3 is TGCGCCAGCAGTAGAGCAGAGATTGAAGCTTTCTTT. This sequence encodes CASSRAEIEAFF.

The V call is TRBV2, the J call TRBJ2-3, with D maybe TRBD2 (6 bases). Germline assignment: CDR1 SNHLY and CDR2 FYNNEI. Trimming shortened V by 7 bases and J by 0 bases, and 11 bases separated the two germline ends. CDR3 length: 14 amino acids. In DNA form, the CDR3 reads TGTGCCAGCAATGGCGGGGTTAGCACAGATACGCAGTATTTT. Its protein is CASNGGVSTDTQYF.

The V call is TRBV5-1, the J call TRBJ1-4; no definite D call. This CDR3 has 15 residues. The V gene's germline CDR1 is SGHRS and CDR2 YFSETQ. With 2 bases removed from V and 7 bases from J, the gap between germline ends came to 15 bases. The CDR3 DNA reads TGCGCCAGCAGCTTCGGAGGGTTCGTTCGTGAAAAACTGTTTTTT. As protein: CASSFGGFVREKLFF.

The gene calls are TRBV19 and TRBJ1-4; D unclear. V was shortened by 5 bases and J by 17 bases, with 15 bases between the two germline ends. The length of the CDR3 is 11 residues. Germline CDR1 and CDR2: LNHDA and SQIVND (reference sequence). The CDR3 DNA reads as TGTGCCAGTAGTGTTGAAGGGAAAGGTTTTTTT. This encodes CASSVEGKGFF.

The rearrangement links TRBV5-6 to TRBJ2-2, with D unresolved. CDR1 is SGHDT, CDR2 YYEEEE, per germline. This CDR3 has 14 amino acids. The V end lost 1 base, the J end lost 6 bases, and 10 bases lay between the germline ends. The CDR3 bases are TGTGCCAGCAGCTTGTTTTGGGTCTCCGGGGAGCTGTTTTTT. Encoded protein: CASSLFWVSGELFF.